This is a list of T cell receptor beta chains from one sample in a study of human T cells and chemical hapten exposure. TCRdb called the RACE reads again in MiXCR, with one record for every CDR3 protein. Among around 110,000 distinct CDR3 sequences listed, over 9% were seen once. Sequencing was performed on whole blood, taken in connection with sensitization to the hapten diphenylcyclopropenone (DPC). These receptors were taken from a woman aged 50 to 65 with alopecia areata. Some clones in this sample may be carry-over from other donors' samples. Both conserved end residues are part of each CDR3. A D gene is named only where the DNA matches it firmly. The size of a clone is reported for some rows only, either as once, few or many, or as a class for expanded clones.

V	J	size	D	DNA	CDR3
TRBV9	TRBJ1-6	.	TRBD1	TGTGCCAGCAGCGTAGAGGGGGCGCCGGGAAATTCACCCCTCCACTTT	CASSVEGAPGNSPLHF
TRBV7-9	TRBJ2-3	.	.	TGTGCCAGCAAAGGAGGGGTAACATATACGCAGTATTTT	CASKGGVTYTQYF
TRBV29-1	TRBJ2-3	many	TRBD1	TGCAGCGCCCTTACCGGGACAGGGGGCGCAGATACGCAGTATTTT	CSALTGTGGADTQYF
TRBV12-3/TRBV12-4	TRBJ2-2	many	.	TGTGCCAGCAGTTTAGTCACCAGTCACACCGGGGAGCTGTTTTTT	CASSLVTSHTGELFF
TRBV12-3/TRBV12-4	TRBJ2-3	.	TRBD2	TGTGCCAGCGATCCCGGGACTATCGGAGATACGCAGTATTTT	CASDPGTIGDTQYF
TRBV4-2	TRBJ1-1	few	TRBD1	TGTGCCAGCAGCCAGACAGGGACTGAAGCTTTCTTT	CASSQTGTEAFF
TRBV7-2	TRBJ2-1	.	TRBD1	TGTGCCAGCAGCCTAGGGGGACAGGAGGGTCTTACTAGGCAGTTCTTC	CASSLGGQEGLTRQFF
TRBV5-1	TRBJ2-6	.	.	TGCGCCAGCAGCCCCGGACGCCAAACTGGGGCCAACGTCCTGACTTTC	CASSPGRQTGANVLTF
TRBV14	TRBJ1-2	many	.	TGTGCCAGCAGCCATGCAGGAGTAGGTGGCTACACCTTC	CASSHAGVGGYTF
TRBV7-9	TRBJ1-1	.	.	TGTGCCAGCAGCTTGATGCAGGGTTGGCAGGATGAAGCTTTCTTT	CASSLMQGWQDEAFF
TRBV12-3/TRBV12-4	TRBJ2-3	many	.	TGTGCCAGCACCCTCGGACAGACGCAGTATTTT	CASTLGQTQYF
TRBV20-1	TRBJ1-1	.	.	TGCAGTGCCGACCTGGGGGGAGGTAACACTGAAGCTTTCTTT	CSADLGGGNTEAFF
TRBV12-3/TRBV12-4	TRBJ1-6	.	.	TGTGCCAGCAGTTTAGCGGGGGGCAGTTCACCCCTCCACTTT	CASSLAGGSSPLHF
TRBV6-6	TRBJ2-5	few	.	TGTGCCAGCAGTTACGGGGGGGAGACCCAGTACTTC	CASSYGGETQYF
TRBV9	TRBJ2-3	.	.	TGTGCCAGCAGCGTATCTGACTCCACAGATACGCAGTATTTT	CASSVSDSTDTQYF
TRBV5-6	TRBJ2-1	few	TRBD2	TGTGCCAGCAGCTTGTCCGGGAGCGGGGGTGAGCAGTTCTTC	CASSLSGSGGEQFF
TRBV20-1	TRBJ2-5	many	.	TGCAGTGCTAAAGGCGCAGGTGTCTACCAAGAGACCCAGTACTTC	CSAKGAGVYQETQYF
TRBV28	TRBJ2-6	many	.	TGTGCCAGCAGCCCCCGGGGGGCGACCAACGTCCTGACTTTC	CASSPRGATNVLTF
TRBV9	TRBJ1-5	.	.	TGTGCCAGCAGCGTGGGACATATGATCAATCAGCCCCAGCATTTT	CASSVGHMINQPQHF
TRBV29-1	TRBJ2-4	.	.	TGCAGCGCCCTGACTCGGACTACCATAAACATTCAGTACTTC	CSALTRTTINIQYF
TRBV6-5	TRBJ1-4	few	.	TGTGCCAGCAGTCCCGTGGGAGGCCAAAAACTGTTTTTT	CASSPVGGQKLFF
TRBV3-1	TRBJ1-3	.	.	TGTGCCAGCAGCCAAGATTTGTCCAACTCTGGAAACACCATATATTTT	CASSQDLSNSGNTIYF
TRBV6-1	TRBJ1-1	few	.	TGTGCCAGCAGTGAACGAGGACATCCTGGGGTCCCTTTCTTT	CASSERGHPGVPFF
TRBV14	TRBJ2-3	.	.	TGTGCCAGCAGCCTCCTTGCTGGGGGCGATACGCAGTATTTT	CASSLLAGGDTQYF
TRBV7-2	TRBJ2-1	many	.	TGTGCCAGCAGCTTAGAGGTCATCAATGAGCAGTTCTTC	CASSLEVINEQFF
TRBV12-3/TRBV12-4	TRBJ1-5	.	.	TGTGCCAGCACCCGAATGGGGGGCCAACAGCCCCAGCATTTT	CASTRMGGQQPQHF
TRBV28	TRBJ1-5	few	.	TGTGCCAGCAGTTTATTCGGACAGTCCAATCAGCCCCAGCATTTT	CASSLFGQSNQPQHF
TRBV7-9	TRBJ2-2	few	.	TGTGCCAGCAGCGAAAGGAGCGGAGAAAGCACCGGGGAGCTGTTTTTT	CASSERSGESTGELFF
TRBV9	TRBJ1-2	.	.	TGTGCCAGCAGCCAGGACCGTAGAGGAGGACCCTATGGCTACACCTTC	CASSQDRRGGPYGYTF
TRBV2	TRBJ1-1	.	TRBD1	TGTGCCAGCACCCCGTGGACAGGGACGGGTGAAGCTTTCTTT	CASTPWTGTGEAFF
TRBV7-2	TRBJ1-2	.	.	TGTGCCAGCAGCACTACCGGGACGGGTGGCTATGGCTACACCTTC	CASSTTGTGGYGYTF
TRBV3-1	TRBJ2-5	few	.	TGTGCCAGCAGCCAAGAGGGGACCCTAGCGTCGGAGACCCAGTACTTC	CASSQEGTLASETQYF
TRBV6-6	TRBJ1-5	few	.	TGTGCCAGCAGCCCCTGGCAGGGTAGCAATCAGCCCCAGCATTTT	CASSPWQGSNQPQHF
TRBV29-1	TRBJ1-1	.	.	TGCAGCGTTGGGGCGACAGTGATGAACACTGAAGCTTTCTTT	CSVGATVMNTEAFF
TRBV15	TRBJ2-5	.	.	TGTGCCACCAGCAGAGGAAACAGGCCGGAGACCCAGTACTTC	CATSRGNRPETQYF
TRBV20-1	TRBJ2-3	many	.	TGCAGTGCTAGAGATCGAATCAGGGCGGGCACAGATACGCAGTATTTT	CSARDRIRAGTDTQYF
TRBV6-5	TRBJ1-3	few	.	TGTGCCAGCACACAGTCTTTCTCTGGAAACACCATATATTTT	CASTQSFSGNTIYF
TRBV29-1	TRBJ2-1	many	.	TGCAGCGTTGTAGGGAGGACAGATTCGTTCTTC	CSVVGRTDSFF
TRBV11-3	TRBJ2-1	few	.	TGTGCCAGCAGCTTAGACGGGTCGGACAATGAGCAGTTCTTC	CASSLDGSDNEQFF
TRBV2	TRBJ2-7	.	TRBD1	TGTGCCAGCAGTGCCGGGACAATCGCCGGGACAGGCGAGCAGTACTTC	CASSAGTIAGTGEQYF
TRBV9	TRBJ2-7	many	.	TGTGCCAGCAGCGTAGACCAGGGGCCCTACGAGCAGTACTTC	CASSVDQGPYEQYF
TRBV5-1	TRBJ1-6	few	.	TGCGCCAGCAGCTTGGCCGGGTCCGTTCGTTCACCCCTCCACTTT	CASSLAGSVRSPLHF